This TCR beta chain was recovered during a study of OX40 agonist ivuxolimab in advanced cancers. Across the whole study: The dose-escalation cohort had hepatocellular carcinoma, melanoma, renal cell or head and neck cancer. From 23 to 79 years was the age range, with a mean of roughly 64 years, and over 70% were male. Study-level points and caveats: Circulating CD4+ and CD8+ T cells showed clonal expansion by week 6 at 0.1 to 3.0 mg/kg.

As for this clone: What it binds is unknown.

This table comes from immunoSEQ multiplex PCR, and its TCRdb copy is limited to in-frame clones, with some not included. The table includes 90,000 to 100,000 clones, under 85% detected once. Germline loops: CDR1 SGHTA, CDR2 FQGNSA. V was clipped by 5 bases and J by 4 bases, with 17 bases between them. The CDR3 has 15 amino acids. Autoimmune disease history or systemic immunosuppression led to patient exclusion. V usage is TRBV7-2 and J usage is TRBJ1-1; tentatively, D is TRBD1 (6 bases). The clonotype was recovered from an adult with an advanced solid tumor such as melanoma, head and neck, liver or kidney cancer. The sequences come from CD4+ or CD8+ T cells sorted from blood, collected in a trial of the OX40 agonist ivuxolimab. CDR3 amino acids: CASSLQQGISTEAFF. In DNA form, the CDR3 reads TGTGCCAGCAGCCTACAACAGGGAATCTCCACTGAAGCTTTCTTT.